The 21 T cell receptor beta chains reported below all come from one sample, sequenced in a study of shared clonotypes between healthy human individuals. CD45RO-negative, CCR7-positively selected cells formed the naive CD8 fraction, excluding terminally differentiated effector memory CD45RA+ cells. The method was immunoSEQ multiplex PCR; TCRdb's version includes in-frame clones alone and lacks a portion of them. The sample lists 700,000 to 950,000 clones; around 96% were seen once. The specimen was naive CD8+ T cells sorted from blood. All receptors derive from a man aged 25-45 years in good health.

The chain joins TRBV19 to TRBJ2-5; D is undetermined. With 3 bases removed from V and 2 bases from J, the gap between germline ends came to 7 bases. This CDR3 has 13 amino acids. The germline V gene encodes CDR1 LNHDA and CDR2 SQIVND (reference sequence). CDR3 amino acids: CASSIIPQETQYF. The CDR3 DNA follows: TGTGCCAGTAGTATCATTCCACAAGAGACCCAGTACTTC.

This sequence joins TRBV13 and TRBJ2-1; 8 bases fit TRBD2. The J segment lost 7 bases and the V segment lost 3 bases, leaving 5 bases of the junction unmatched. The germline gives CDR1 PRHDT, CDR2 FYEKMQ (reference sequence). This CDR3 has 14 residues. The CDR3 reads CASSLGSGKNEQFF. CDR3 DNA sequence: TGTGCCAGCAGCTTGGGTAGCGGGAAAAATGAGCAGTTCTTC.

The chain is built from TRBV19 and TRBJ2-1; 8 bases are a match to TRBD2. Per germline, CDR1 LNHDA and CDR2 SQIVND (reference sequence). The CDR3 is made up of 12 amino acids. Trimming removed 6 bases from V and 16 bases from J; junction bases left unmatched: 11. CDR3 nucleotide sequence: TGTGCCAGTAGGTTCTGGGGCGGGAGGCATTTCTTC. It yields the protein CASRFWGGRHFF.

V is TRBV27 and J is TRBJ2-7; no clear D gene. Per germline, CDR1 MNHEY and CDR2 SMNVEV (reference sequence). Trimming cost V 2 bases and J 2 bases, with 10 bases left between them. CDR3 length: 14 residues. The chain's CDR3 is CASSLAAGTYEQYF. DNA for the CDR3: TGTGCCAGCAGTTTAGCGGCAGGAACCTACGAGCAGTACTTC.

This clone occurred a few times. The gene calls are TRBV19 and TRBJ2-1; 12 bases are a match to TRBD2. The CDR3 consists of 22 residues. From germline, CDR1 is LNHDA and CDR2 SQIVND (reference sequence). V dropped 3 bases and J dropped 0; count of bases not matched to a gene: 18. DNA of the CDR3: TGTGCCAGTAGTATTGGGACGTGGGCTAGCGGGAGGGCCACGAGCTCCTACAATGAGCAGTTCTTC. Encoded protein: CASSIGTWASGRATSSYNEQFF.

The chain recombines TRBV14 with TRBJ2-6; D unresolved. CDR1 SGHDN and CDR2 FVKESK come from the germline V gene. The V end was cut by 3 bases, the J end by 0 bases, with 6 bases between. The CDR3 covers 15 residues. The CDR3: CASSHTSSGANVLTF. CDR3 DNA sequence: TGTGCCAGCAGCCACACGAGCTCTGGGGCCAACGTCCTGACTTTC. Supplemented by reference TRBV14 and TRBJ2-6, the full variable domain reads EAGVTQFPSHSVIEKGQTVTLRCDPISGHDNLYWYRRVMGKEIKFLLHFVKESKQDESGMPNNRFLAERTGGTYSTLKVQPAELEDSGVYFCASSHTSSGANVLTFGAGSRLTVL.

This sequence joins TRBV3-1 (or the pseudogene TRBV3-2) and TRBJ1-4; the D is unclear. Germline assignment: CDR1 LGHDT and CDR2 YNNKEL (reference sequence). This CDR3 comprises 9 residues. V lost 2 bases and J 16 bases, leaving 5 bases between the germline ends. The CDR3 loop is CASSQRWFF. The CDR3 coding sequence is TGTGCCAGCAGCCAACGGTGGTTTTTT.

The CDR3: CASSRIIYGELFF. The DNA for the CDR3 is TGTGCCAGCAGTAGGATTATTTACGGGGAGCTGTTTTTT. The chain has TRBV28 and TRBJ2-2; D unresolved. V was cut by 5 bases and J by 7 bases, with 11 bases left in between. The CDR3 has 13 residues. In germline, CDR1 is MDHEN, CDR2 SYDVKM.

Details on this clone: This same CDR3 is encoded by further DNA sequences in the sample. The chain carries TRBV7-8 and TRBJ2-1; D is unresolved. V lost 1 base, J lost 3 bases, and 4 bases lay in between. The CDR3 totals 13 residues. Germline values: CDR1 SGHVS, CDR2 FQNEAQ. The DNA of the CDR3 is TGTGCCAGCAGCTTAGACAGCTACAATGAGCAGTTCTTC. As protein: CASSLDSYNEQFF.

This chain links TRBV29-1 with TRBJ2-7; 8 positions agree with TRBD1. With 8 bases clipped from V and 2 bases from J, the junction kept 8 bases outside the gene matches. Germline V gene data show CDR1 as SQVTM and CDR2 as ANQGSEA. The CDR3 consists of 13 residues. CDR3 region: CSMRTGQTYEQYF. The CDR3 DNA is TGCAGCATGAGGACAGGGCAAACCTACGAGCAGTACTTC.

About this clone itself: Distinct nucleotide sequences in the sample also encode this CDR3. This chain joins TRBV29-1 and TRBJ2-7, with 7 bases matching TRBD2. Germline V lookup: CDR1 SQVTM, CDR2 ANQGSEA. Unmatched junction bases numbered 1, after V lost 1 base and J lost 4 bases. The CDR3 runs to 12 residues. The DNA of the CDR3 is TGCAGCGTTGAAGGGCGGGGGTACGAGCAGTACTTC. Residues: CSVEGRGYEQYF.

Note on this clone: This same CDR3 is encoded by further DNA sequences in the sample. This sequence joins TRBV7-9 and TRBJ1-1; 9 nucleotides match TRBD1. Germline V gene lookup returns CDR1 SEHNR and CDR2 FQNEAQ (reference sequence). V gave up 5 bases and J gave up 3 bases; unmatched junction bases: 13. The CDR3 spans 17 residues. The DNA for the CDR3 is TGTGCCAGCAGCCCGTCGCCAGGACAGGGGATTGACACTGAAGCTTTCTTT. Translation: CASSPSPGQGIDTEAFF.

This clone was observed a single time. CDR3 nucleotide sequence: TGTGCCAGCTCACAGGAGCCCTACGAGCAGTACTTC. The encoded protein is CASSQEPYEQYF. V is TRBV18 and J is TRBJ2-7; D is unresolved. This CDR3 has 12 amino acids. Per the germline V gene, CDR1 is KGHSH and CDR2 is LQKENI. V was cut by 4 bases and J by 2 bases, with 6 bases left in between. Drawing the rest from reference TRBV18 and TRBJ2-7, the complete variable domain is NAGVMQNPRHLVRRRGQEARLRCSPMKGHSHVYWYRQLPEEGLKFMVYLQKENIIDESGMPKERFSAEFPKEGPSILRIQQVVRGDSAAYFCASSQEPYEQYFGPGTRLTVT.

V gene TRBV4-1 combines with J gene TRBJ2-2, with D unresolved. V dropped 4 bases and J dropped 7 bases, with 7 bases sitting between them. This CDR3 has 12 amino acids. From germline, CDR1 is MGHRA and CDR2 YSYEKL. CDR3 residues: CASSPPSGELFF. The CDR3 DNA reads TGCGCCAGCAGCCCACCAAGCGGGGAGCTGTTTTTT.

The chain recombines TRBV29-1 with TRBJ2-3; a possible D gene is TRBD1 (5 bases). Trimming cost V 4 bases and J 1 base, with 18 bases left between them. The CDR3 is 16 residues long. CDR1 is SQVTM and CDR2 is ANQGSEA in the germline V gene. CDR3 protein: CSVGGTQKFRTDTQYF. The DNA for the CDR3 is TGCAGCGTTGGGGGCACCCAAAAATTTCGCACAGATACGCAGTATTTT.

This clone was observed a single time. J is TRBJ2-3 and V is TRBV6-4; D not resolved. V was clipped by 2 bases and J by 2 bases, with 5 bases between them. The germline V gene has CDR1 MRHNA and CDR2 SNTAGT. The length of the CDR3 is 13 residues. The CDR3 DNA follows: TGTGCCAGCAGTGACGCGTACACAGATACGCAGTATTTT. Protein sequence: CASSDAYTDTQYF.

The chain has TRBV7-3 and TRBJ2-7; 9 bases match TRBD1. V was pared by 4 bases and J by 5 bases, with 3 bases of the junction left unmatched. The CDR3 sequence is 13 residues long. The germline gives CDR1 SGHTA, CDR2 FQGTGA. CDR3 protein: CASSSTGGHEQYF. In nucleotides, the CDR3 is TGTGCCAGCAGCTCCACAGGGGGCCACGAGCAGTACTTC.

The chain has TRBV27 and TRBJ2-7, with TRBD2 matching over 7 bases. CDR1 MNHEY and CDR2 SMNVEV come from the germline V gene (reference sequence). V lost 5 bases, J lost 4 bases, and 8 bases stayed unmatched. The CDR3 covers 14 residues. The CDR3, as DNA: TGTGCCAGCAGTCCATCTAGCGGAGGTTACGAGCAGTACTTC. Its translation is CASSPSSGGYEQYF.

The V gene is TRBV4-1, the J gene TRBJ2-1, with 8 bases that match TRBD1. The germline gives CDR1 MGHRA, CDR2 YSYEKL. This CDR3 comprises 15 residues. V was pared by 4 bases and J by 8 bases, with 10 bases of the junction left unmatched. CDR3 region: CASSPTGGYLDEQFF. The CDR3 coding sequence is TGCGCCAGCAGCCCCACAGGGGGGTATTTGGATGAGCAGTTCTTC.

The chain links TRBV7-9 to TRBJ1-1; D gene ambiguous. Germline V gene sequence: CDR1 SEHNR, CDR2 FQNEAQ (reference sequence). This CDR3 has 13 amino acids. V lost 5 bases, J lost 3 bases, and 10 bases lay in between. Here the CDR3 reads CASSRTADTEAFF. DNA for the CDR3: TGTGCCAGCAGCCGGACTGCGGACACTGAAGCTTTCTTT. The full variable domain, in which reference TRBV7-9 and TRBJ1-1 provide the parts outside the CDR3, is DTGVSQNPRHKITKRGQNVTFRCDPISEHNRLYWYRQTLGQGPEFLTYFQNEAQLEKSRLLSDRFSAERPKGSFSTLEIQRTEQGDSAMYLCASSRTADTEAFFGQGTRLTVV.

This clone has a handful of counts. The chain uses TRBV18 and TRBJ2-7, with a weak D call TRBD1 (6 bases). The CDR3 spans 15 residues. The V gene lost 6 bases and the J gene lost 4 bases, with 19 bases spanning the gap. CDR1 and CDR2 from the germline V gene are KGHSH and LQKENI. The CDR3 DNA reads TGTGCCAGCTCTCCGATCCGGGACACAATATACGAGCAGTACTTC. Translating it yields CASSPIRDTIYEQYF.